The 24 T cell receptor beta chains reported below all come from one sample, sequenced in a study of a mutant IDH1 vaccine in newly diagnosed glioma (dated by TCRdb to the early 2020s). Receptor amplification or capture employed the immunoSEQ multiplex PCR assay. The source is immuneACCESS, and TCRdb retained only in-frame sequences with V and J called. Part of the clones is not carried over; for the studies checked, unresolved V genes explain less than half of this, and the remainder is unexplained. Counted in this sample were 65,000 to 85,000 clones; around nine tenths of them appeared once. The ten largest clonotypes hold about 2% of the sample. These receptors lack a known antigen. The meaning of the sample's time point label: week 35, safety follow-up. A 20-mer mutant IDH1 peptide at 300 micrograms in Montanide made up each vaccine dose, which was injected subcutaneously together with topical imiquimod.

The sequences come from PBMCs, collected from a glioma patient whose treatment included an IDH1 peptide vaccine. Every receptor here comes from a man in his thirties or forties with glioma.

This chain uses TRBV30 with TRBJ2-7; 9 bases fit TRBD1. Per the germline V gene, CDR1 is GTSNPN and CDR2 is SVGIG (reference sequence). The CDR3 spans 13 residues. Trimming cost V 2 bases and J 6 bases; bases outside gene matches: 5. The chain's CDR3 is CAWSIGTGIEQYF. The CDR3 region has the DNA TGTGCCTGGAGTATCGGGACAGGGATCGAGCAGTACTTC. The whole variable domain, filled in from reference TRBV30 and TRBJ2-7, reads SQTIHQWPATLVQPVGSPLSLECTVEGTSNPNLYWYRQAAGRGLQLLFYSVGIGQISSEVPQNLSASRPQDRQFILSSKKLLLSDSGFYLCAWSIGTGIEQYFGPGTRLTVT.

The J gene is TRBJ2-7, the V gene TRBV5-4, with D perhaps given as TRBD1 or TRBD2 (7 bases each). The CDR3 extends over 15 amino acids. The V and J ends lost 4 bases and 0 bases respectively, with 14 bases between them. The germline gives CDR1 SGHNT, CDR2 YYREEE (reference sequence). The CDR3 coding sequence is TGTGCCAGCAGCCAGGGGGGGCAGGCCTCCTACGAGCAGTACTTC. It specifies CASSQGGQASYEQYF.

This sequence joins TRBV7-6 and TRBJ2-7; TRBD1 matches at 7 bases. This CDR3 has 13 residues. The V segment lost 5 bases and the J segment 4 bases; nucleotides outside the gene matches: 5. Germline V gene sequence: CDR1 SGHVS, CDR2 FNYEAQ. In nucleotides, the CDR3 is TGTGCCAGCAGCCCCTCGACAGGGTACGAGCAGTACTTC. It translates to CASSPSTGYEQYF.

This clone was recorded once. The chain links TRBV4-1 to TRBJ1-4; possibly TRBD1 for D (5 bases). Germline loops: CDR1 MGHRA, CDR2 YSYEKL. CDR3 length: 16 amino acids. Trimming pared 4 bases from V and 3 bases from J, leaving 15 bases between. The CDR3 DNA follows: TGCGCCAGCAGCCCAAGGAATGGGGGGGCTAATGAAAAACTGTTTTTT. Its translation is CASSPRNGGANEKLFF.

This chain joins TRBV5-4 and TRBJ1-4; 8 bases match TRBD1. The CDR3 consists of 15 residues. Trimming took 0 bases from V and 5 from J; bases not matched to a gene: 3. Germline V gives CDR1 SGHNT, CDR2 YYREEE (reference sequence). The CDR3 bases are TGTGCCAGCAGCTTGGTAGGACAGGGAAATGAAAAACTGTTTTTT. This translates into CASSLVGQGNEKLFF. The full variable domain, rest sourced from reference TRBV5-4 and TRBJ1-4, is ETGVTQSPTHLIKTRGQQVTLRCSSQSGHNTVSWYQQALGQGPQFIFQYYREEENGRGNFPPRFSGLQFPNYSSELNVNALELDDSALYLCASSLVGQGNEKLFFGSGTQLSVL.

This chain links TRBV6-5 with TRBJ1-2; D may be TRBD1 (5 bases). The length of the CDR3 is 14 residues. Germline loops: CDR1 MNHEY, CDR2 SVGAGI. V dropped 6 bases and J dropped 3 bases, with 14 bases sitting between them. The CDR3 sequence: CASSPRGTHYGYTF. The CDR3, as DNA: TGTGCCAGCAGCCCCCGGGGGACCCACTATGGCTACACCTTC.

The chain combines TRBV28 with TRBJ1-2; D unresolved. The germline gives CDR1 MDHEN, CDR2 SYDVKM. The CDR3 consists of 13 residues. V gave up 2 bases and J gave up 4 bases, with 8 bases separating them. CDR3 protein: CASSLGQVYGYTF. The CDR3 DNA follows: TGTGCCAGCAGTTTAGGGCAGGTCTATGGCTACACCTTC.

This clone was counted between two and nine times. The V call is TRBV5-1, the J call TRBJ1-1; 7 bases are shared with TRBD1. The CDR3 consists of 13 residues. Germline V lookup: CDR1 SGHRS, CDR2 YFSETQ. V was pared by 6 bases and J by 7 bases, with 9 bases of the junction left unmatched. The CDR3: CASTAGTAYEAFF. The CDR3 DNA reads as TGCGCCAGCACCGCCGGGACAGCTTATGAAGCTTTCTTT.

The chain joins TRBV27 to TRBJ2-5; weak D call: TRBD2 (7 bases). The CDR3 is made up of 16 amino acids. Germline V gene lookup returns CDR1 MNHEY and CDR2 SMNVEV (reference sequence). V was pared by 2 bases and J by 2 bases, with 15 bases between. Here the CDR3 reads CASSLGGGGTQETQYF. The DNA of the CDR3 is TGTGCCAGCAGTTTAGGAGGGGGGGGAACTCAAGAGACCCAGTACTTC.

V is TRBV10-3 and J is TRBJ2-2; TRBD2 matches 7 bases. V lost 6 bases, J lost 0 bases, and 10 bases stayed unmatched. This CDR3 comprises 17 residues. CDR1 and CDR2 (germline): ENHRY, SYGVKD. CDR3 in amino acids: CAISGGTILANTGELFF. The CDR3 DNA sequence: TGTGCCATCAGCGGGGGGACGATCCTAGCGAACACCGGGGAGCTGTTTTTT.

This chain links TRBV7-9 with TRBJ1-2, with D perhaps TRBD1 (6 bases). From germline, CDR1 is SEHNR and CDR2 FQNEAQ (reference sequence). The CDR3 spans 16 residues. The CDR3: CAAAIKCPGAMDGYTF. Here the CDR3 DNA reads TGTGCAGCAGCAATCAAATGCCCGGGGGCCATGGATGGCTACACCTTC.

The chain links TRBV6-5 to TRBJ1-1; no definite D call. The CDR3 runs to 13 residues. Germline V gives CDR1 MNHEY, CDR2 SVGAGI. The V end lost 0 bases, the J end lost 1 base, and 3 bases lay between the germline ends. The CDR3 here is CASSYSKNTEAFF. The CDR3 DNA reads as TGTGCCAGCAGTTACTCGAAGAACACTGAAGCTTTCTTT.

V gene TRBV29-1 combines with J gene TRBJ1-2; TRBD1 matches at 7 bases. Germline V gene sequence: CDR1 SQVTM, CDR2 ANQGSEA. The length of the CDR3 is 13 residues. The trim removed 8 bases at V and 8 bases at J, leaving 14 bases unmatched. The CDR3 reads CSLTDRDGGGYTF. The CDR3 DNA is TGCAGCTTAACTGACAGGGACGGCGGCGGCTACACCTTC.

This clone has just one count. The chain combines TRBV9 with TRBJ2-7; tentative D call: TRBD1 (6 bases). The CDR3 is made up of 14 amino acids. V was clipped by 7 bases and J by 6 bases, with 20 bases between them. Per the germline V gene, CDR1 is SGDLS and CDR2 is YYNGEE. CDR3 loop: CASGPGTQRSEQYF. The CDR3 DNA reads TGTGCCAGCGGTCCCGGGACACAACGTAGCGAGCAGTACTTC.

In the case of this clone: This sample also contains other DNA sequences that code for the same CDR3. The CDR3, as DNA: TGTGCCAGCAGCCCCACCGAAGCTTTCTTT. The encoded protein is CASSPTEAFF. V usage is TRBV9 and J usage is TRBJ1-1, with D unresolved. Germline CDR1 reads SGDLS; CDR2 reads YYNGEE. This CDR3 is 10 amino acids long. V dropped 4 bases and J dropped 8 bases, with 6 bases sitting between them.

V is TRBV9 and J is TRBJ2-1, with 9 bases identical to TRBD2. CDR1 and CDR2 from the germline V gene are SGDLS and YYNGEE. The CDR3 loop spans 16 amino acids. V trimming: 4 bases; J trimming: 8 bases; junction bases outside the gene matches: 13. Here the CDR3 reads CASSSRGRANIHEQFF. As DNA, the CDR3 is TGTGCCAGCAGCAGCCGCGGGAGGGCCAATATCCATGAGCAGTTCTTC.

The chain links TRBV7-8 to TRBJ2-2; 7 nucleotides agree with TRBD1. The CDR3 sequence is 15 residues long. Germline loops: CDR1 SGHVS, CDR2 FQNEAQ. Losses at the gene ends were 5 bases for V and 5 bases for J; bases not matched to a gene: 8. CDR3 region: CASSPRTGGTGELFF. In nucleotides, the CDR3 is TGTGCCAGCAGCCCCAGGACAGGCGGGACCGGGGAGCTGTTTTTT.

The V and J genes are TRBV9 and TRBJ1-2; tentatively, D is TRBD1 (5 bases). Trimming cost V 0 bases and J 7 bases, with 7 bases left between them. The CDR3 covers 12 residues. Germline-derived CDR1 and CDR2 are SGDLS and YYNGEE. The CDR3 here is CASSVEGFGYTF. The CDR3 DNA reads TGTGCCAGCAGCGTAGAGGGGTTTGGCTACACCTTC.

The rearrangement joins TRBV6-1 to TRBJ2-1; perhaps D is TRBD1 or TRBD2 (7 bases each). The CDR3 sequence is 15 residues long. V lost 6 bases to trimming and J lost 5 bases, with 17 bases between them. Per germline, CDR1 MNHNS and CDR2 SASEGT. Written as DNA, the CDR3 is TGTGCCAGCAGAGGTCGGCCAGGGGGGGACAATGAGCAGTTCTTC. Protein: CASRGRPGGDNEQFF.

The chain has TRBV29-1 and TRBJ2-2; 8 bases agree with TRBD1. The CDR3 is made up of 13 amino acids. Germline trimming cut 7 bases from V and 2 bases from J; bases unmatched to any gene: 3. Germline-derived CDR1 and CDR2 are SQVTM and ANQGSEA. CDR3 sequence (DNA): TGCAGCGCCGACAGGGGAAACACCGGGGAGCTGTTTTTT. Translation gives CSADRGNTGELFF.

The rearrangement joins TRBV18 to TRBJ1-1; a weak D match, TRBD1 (5 bases). V gave up 2 bases and J gave up 4 bases, with 17 bases separating them. The CDR3 sequence is 16 residues long. The germline CDR1 and CDR2 sequences are KGHSH and LQKENI. The DNA of the CDR3 is TGTGCCAGCTCACCAGGTGCTAAGAGGGGAAGCACTGAAGCTTTCTTT. Translated, it gives CASSPGAKRGSTEAFF. Full variable domain (outside the CDR3, taken from reference TRBV18 and TRBJ1-1): NAGVMQNPRHLVRRRGQEARLRCSPMKGHSHVYWYRQLPEEGLKFMVYLQKENIIDESGMPKERFSAEFPKEGPSILRIQQVVRGDSAAYFCASSPGAKRGSTEAFFGQGTRLTVV.

This chain connects TRBV4-2 to TRBJ1-1; D is unresolved. Trimming took 1 base from V and 9 from J, leaving 21 bases between them. The CDR3 runs to 16 residues. Germline V lookup: CDR1 LGHNA, CDR2 YNFKEQ. CDR3 region: CASSQGYQRRWGKAFF. In nucleotides, the CDR3 is TGTGCCAGCAGCCAAGGCTACCAGCGGAGATGGGGAAAAGCTTTCTTT.

Worth noting for this clone: The germline gene is not matched at one end of the junction; a read error may be the cause. The chain is built from TRBV28 and TRBJ1-2; a weak D match, TRBD1 (6 bases). Germline-derived CDR1 and CDR2 are MDHEN and SYDVKM. The CDR3 has 13 amino acids. CDR3 residues: CASSLSFRQDGSF. CDR3 sequence (DNA): TGTGCCAGCAGTTTAAGTTTTAGACAGGACGGATCGTTC.

This clone was found a few times. V usage is TRBV6-5 and J usage is TRBJ2-7; 8 bases map to TRBD2. The CDR3 sequence is 15 residues long. J gave up 3 bases and V 2 bases, and 6 bases lay outside the gene matches. CDR1 MNHEY and CDR2 SVGAGI come from the germline V gene. The CDR3 spells CASSYVLAGSYEQYF. Written as DNA, the CDR3 is TGTGCCAGCAGTTACGTGCTAGCGGGTAGCTACGAGCAGTACTTC.